Listed below are T cell receptor beta chains from one sample, sequenced in a study of blood T cell repertoires in COVID-19. Measured with immunoSEQ multiplex PCR; TCRdb has only the in-frame clones, and not every one. This table has approximately 120,000 clones, roughly 90% appearing once. The sequencing input was peripheral blood. The receptors were sampled from a woman older than 75 with acute or convalescent COVID-19. The CDR3 runs from the conserved cysteine through the conserved F or W. D genes are given only for firm matches.

j_call: TRBJ1-5
v_call: TRBV27
d_call: TRBD1
cdr3_aa: CASWGTGISQPQHF

j_call: TRBJ1-2
v_call: TRBV29-1
d_call: -
cdr3_aa: CSVVPYREMGYTF

j_call: TRBJ2-7
v_call: TRBV29-1
d_call: -
cdr3_aa: CSVVSRDRSSYEQYF

j_call: TRBJ2-2
v_call: TRBV20-1
d_call: TRBD1
cdr3_aa: CSASPQGAGGELFF

j_call: TRBJ1-2
v_call: TRBV5-4
d_call: -
cdr3_aa: CASSLGGGRDYGYTF

j_call: TRBJ2-7
v_call: TRBV5-1
d_call: -
cdr3_aa: CASSLGTVGIGQYF

j_call: TRBJ1-4
v_call: TRBV29-1
d_call: TRBD1
cdr3_aa: CSAQDRGFEKLFF

j_call: TRBJ1-5
v_call: TRBV10-3
d_call: -
cdr3_aa: CATSRGDDSNQPQHF

j_call: TRBJ1-2
v_call: TRBV10-3
d_call: TRBD1
cdr3_aa: CAISESLGGRGYTF

j_call: TRBJ2-5
v_call: TRBV5-5
d_call: -
cdr3_aa: CASSLTAEYQETQYF

j_call: TRBJ2-5
v_call: TRBV6-5
d_call: TRBD2
cdr3_aa: CASSYLAGRETQYF

j_call: TRBJ2-3
v_call: TRBV5-1
d_call: TRBD2
cdr3_aa: CASSLGSGARDTQYF

j_call: TRBJ2-7
v_call: TRBV7-2
d_call: TRBD2
cdr3_aa: CASRETSGGSYEQYF

j_call: TRBJ1-4
v_call: TRBV5-6
d_call: TRBD1
cdr3_aa: CASSLSPGRGDNEKLFF

j_call: TRBJ1-5
v_call: TRBV20-1
d_call: -
cdr3_aa: CSASRSGINQPQHF

j_call: TRBJ2-7
v_call: TRBV11-2
d_call: -
cdr3_aa: CASSLNRFYEQYF

j_call: TRBJ1-2
v_call: TRBV18
d_call: TRBD1
cdr3_aa: CASSATGDHGYTF

j_call: TRBJ1-2
v_call: TRBV6-4
d_call: TRBD1
cdr3_aa: CASSEYGTGGYGYTF

j_call: TRBJ2-2
v_call: TRBV10-3
d_call: TRBD2
cdr3_aa: CATGLVYTGELFF

j_call: TRBJ2-5
v_call: TRBV21-1
d_call: -
cdr3_aa: CASSKGRTSGTYQETQYF

j_call: TRBJ2-5
v_call: TRBV5-1
d_call: -
cdr3_aa: CASSLLGGEETQYF

j_call: TRBJ1-5
v_call: TRBV5-1
d_call: TRBD1
cdr3_aa: CASSFRGNQPQHF

j_call: TRBJ2-1
v_call: TRBV3-1/TRBV3-2
d_call: -
cdr3_aa: CASSKGTPSSYNEQFF

j_call: TRBJ1-5
v_call: TRBV5-4
d_call: -
cdr3_aa: CASSRDGGQPQHF

j_call: TRBJ1-2
v_call: TRBV27
d_call: -
cdr3_aa: CASSTRGGAYGYTF

j_call: TRBJ2-7
v_call: TRBV28
d_call: -
cdr3_aa: CASIGGIYEQYF

j_call: TRBJ2-1
v_call: TRBV28
d_call: TRBD2
cdr3_aa: CASNSAGGPTYNEQFF

j_call: TRBJ1-1
v_call: TRBV20-1
d_call: -
cdr3_aa: CSATRSTEAFF